This record covers a single TCR beta chain. Its target is unknown. The data were taken from a study of T cell responses to AZD1222 COVID-19 vaccine. TCRdb's table, derived via immunoSEQ multiplex PCR, lists solely in-frame clones and lacks some. The sample contains 130,000 or so clones, around 90% of which appear only once. Trimming pared 9 bases from V and 3 bases from J, leaving 25 bases between. Germline loops: CDR1 SGDLS, CDR2 YYNGEE. The CDR3 totals 16 residues. Second-dose groups at about 4 or about 12 weeks were pooled. Findings of the study overall: Reportedly, nearly half of unique spike TCRs recognized epitopes outside B.1.351/B.1.1.7 mutations. Distributed over spike, vaccine-associated CD4 TCRs predominated at 160-218 and 743-854.

The source was peripheral blood, collected 28 days after the second AZD1222 dose. The clonotype originates from an adult who received the AZD1222 COVID-19 vaccine. This chain joins TRBV9 and TRBJ2-7, with D perhaps being TRBD1 or TRBD2 (5 bases each). The CDR3 loop is CAITPPRDASFYEQYF. For the CDR3, the DNA is TGTGCCATCACCCCCCCCCGGGACGCCAGTTTCTACGAGCAGTACTTC.